These 26 T cell receptor beta chains were sequenced from one sample in a study of blood T cell repertoires in COVID-19. Some clones are missing from TCRdb's copy, which holds only in-frame ones; the method was immunoSEQ multiplex PCR. The sample holds more than 110,000 clones, around nine tenths seen once. Specimen: peripheral blood. These receptors were obtained from a human donor in a cohort sampled during active COVID-19.

The CDR3 DNA follows: TGTGCCAGCAGCCACCGGACAGGGCCTTCTTCGGCTGGGGCCAACGTCCTGACTTTC. Protein sequence: CASSHRTGPSSAGANVLTF. This sequence joins TRBV21-1 and TRBJ2-6; the D call of TRBD1 is as the table states it, not checked on the DNA. TRBV21-1 counts as a pseudogene. The CDR3 loop spans 19 amino acids.

The V call is TRBV2, the J call TRBJ1-1, with D unresolved. CDR3 length equals 14 residues. Germline lookup yields CDR1 SNHLY and CDR2 FYNNEI. DNA of the CDR3: TGTGCTTCGAGGGAGTCCAACATGGACACTGAAGCTTTCTTT. Protein product: CASRESNMDTEAFF.

CDR3 in amino acids: CASRPGYHETQYF. The DNA of the CDR3 is TGTGCCAGCAGACCAGGGTATCACGAGACCCAGTACTTC. J is TRBJ2-5 and V is TRBV7-8, with D perhaps matching TRBD1 (5 bases). Germline values: CDR1 SGHVS, CDR2 FQNEAQ. V was clipped by 6 bases and J by 5 bases, with 13 bases between them. The CDR3 is made up of 13 amino acids. Full variable domain (remainder filled in from reference TRBV7-8 and TRBJ2-5): GAGVSQSPRYKVAKRGQDVALRCDPISGHVSLFWYQQALGQGPEFLTYFQNEAQLDKSGLPSDRFFAERPEGSVSTLKIQRTQQEDSAVYLCASRPGYHETQYFGPGTRLLVL.

The rearrangement uses TRBV7-3 and TRBJ2-6; D might be TRBD1 (6 bases). CDR3 length equals 16 residues. Germline-derived CDR1 and CDR2 are SGHTA and FQGTGA. The germline V and J ends were trimmed by 2 bases and 4 bases, with 12 bases remaining between them. In DNA, the CDR3 is TGTGCCAGCAGCTTAGGTCCAGGGACAGGGGCCAACGTCCTGACTTTC. Protein: CASSLGPGTGANVLTF.

The V gene is TRBV5-8, the J gene TRBJ2-3; TRBD1 matches 7 bases. The CDR3 is 17 amino acids. Germline CDR1 reads SGHTS; CDR2 reads YDEGEE. The V segment lost 3 bases and the J segment 0 bases; nucleotides outside the gene matches: 10. This CDR3 reads CASSWTGAFASTDTQYF. CDR3 DNA sequence: TGTGCCAGCAGCTGGACAGGCGCCTTCGCTAGCACAGATACGCAGTATTTT.

The rearrangement links TRBV7-9 to TRBJ1-4; D is unresolved. Germline V gives CDR1 SEHNR, CDR2 FQNEAQ (reference sequence). The V end was cut by 5 bases, the J end by 8 bases, with 21 bases between. The CDR3 runs 16 residues. DNA of the CDR3: TGTGCCAGCAGCGGACCTTCGGGAGACTCTCACGAAAAACTGTTTTTT. Translating it yields CASSGPSGDSHEKLFF.

This clone came up a few times. V is TRBV5-6 and J is TRBJ2-7; TRBD2 agrees at 12 bases. Germline values: CDR1 SGHDT, CDR2 YYEEEE. This CDR3 is built from 15 residues. J gave up 3 bases and V 2 bases, and 3 bases lay outside the gene matches. CDR3 residues: CASSFVLAGGYEQYF. As DNA, the CDR3 is TGTGCCAGCAGCTTCGTACTAGCGGGGGGCTACGAGCAGTACTTC. Based on the CDR3 plus reference TRBV5-6 and TRBJ2-7, the full variable domain is DAGVTQSPTHLIKTRGQQVTLRCSPKSGHDTVSWYQQALGQGPQFIFQYYEEEERQRGNFPDRFSGHQFPNYSSELNVNALLLGDSALYLCASSFVLAGGYEQYFGPGTRLTVT.

This clone has only a few counts. This chain connects TRBV10-3 to TRBJ2-7, with 8 bases identical to TRBD2. Germline CDR1 reads ENHRY; CDR2 reads SYGVKD. Losses at the gene ends were 8 bases for V and 0 bases for J; bases not matched to a gene: 3. The CDR3 is made up of 13 amino acids. The DNA for the CDR3 is TGTGCCATCGGACTAGCCCACTCCTACGAGCAGTACTTC. Translation gives CAIGLAHSYEQYF.

This clone was seen once. The rearrangement uses TRBV25-1 and TRBJ2-5; 9 nucleotides align to TRBD2. V was pared by 6 bases and J by 1 base, with 9 bases of the junction left unmatched. CDR1 is MGHDK, CDR2 SYGVNS, per germline. The CDR3 is made up of 16 amino acids. The CDR3 region is CASRKGTSGLQETQYF. The CDR3 bases are TGTGCCAGCAGGAAGGGCACTAGCGGGCTCCAAGAGACCCAGTACTTC.

The chain carries TRBV5-1 and TRBJ1-3; 7 bases align to TRBD1. The V segment lost 4 bases and the J segment 4 bases; nucleotides outside the gene matches: 5. Germline V gene lookup returns CDR1 SGHRS and CDR2 YFSETQ. CDR3 length equals 14 residues. The CDR3 region has the DNA TGCGCCAGCAGCGTAGGGACAGCGGGAAACACCATATATTTT. It is translated as CASSVGTAGNTIYF.

The chain joins TRBV6-1 to TRBJ2-1, with 10 bases aligning to TRBD2. The CDR3 length is 17 residues. Germline assignment: CDR1 MNHNS and CDR2 SASEGT. Trimming at V came to 2 bases and at J to 5 bases, leaving 9 bases not matched to a gene. Here the CDR3 reads CASSELAGATGHNEQFF. The DNA of the CDR3 is TGTGCCAGCAGTGAACTAGCGGGGGCCACGGGGCACAATGAGCAGTTCTTC.

The gene calls are TRBV6-5 and TRBJ2-2; 11 bases map to TRBD2. After removal of 6 bases from V and 5 bases from J, the junction contained 5 bases not matched to a gene. The CDR3 runs to 15 residues. CDR1 is MNHEY and CDR2 is SVGAGI in the germline V gene. CDR3 DNA: TGTGCCAGCAGCCGGGGACTAGCGGATACCGGGGAGCTGTTTTTT. Protein sequence: CASSRGLADTGELFF.

V is TRBV4-1 and J is TRBJ2-5; 9 bases match TRBD2. Losses at the gene ends were 0 bases for V and 3 bases for J; bases not matched to a gene: 5. CDR1 and CDR2 from the germline V gene are MGHRA and YSYEKL. This CDR3 has 16 residues. In DNA form, the CDR3 reads TGCGCCAGCAGCCAAGATAGAAGCGGGGGGAAAGAGACCCAGTACTTC. It codes for CASSQDRSGGKETQYF.

The V gene is TRBV3-1 (or the pseudogene TRBV3-2), the J gene TRBJ1-1, with a tentative D call TRBD1 (5 bases). The CDR3 extends over 14 amino acids. Trimming left V 7 bases short and J 5 bases short, with 17 bases between. Germline-derived CDR1 and CDR2 are LGHDT and YNNKEL (reference sequence). The CDR3 DNA follows: TGTGCCAGCACCCCGACGGGGGGTCGGACTGAAGCTTTCTTT. Translated: CASTPTGGRTEAFF.

The chain combines TRBV11-2 with TRBJ2-3; D may be TRBD2 (7 bases). V lost 2 bases and J 4 bases, leaving 13 bases between the germline ends. Germline assignment: CDR1 SGHAT and CDR2 FQNNGV. The CDR3 has 15 residues. DNA of the CDR3: TGTGCCAGCAGCTTAACGCGGGGGCGGTCAGATACGCAGTATTTT. Translated, it gives CASSLTRGRSDTQYF.

V is TRBV3-1 (or the pseudogene TRBV3-2) and J is TRBJ1-1, with 7 bases fitting TRBD1. Germline CDR1 is LGHDT and CDR2 is YNNKEL (reference sequence). The length of the CDR3 is 15 residues. V lost 3 bases to trimming and J lost 3 bases; unmatched junction nucleotides: 7. The CDR3 here is CASSHRQGEDTEAFF. The CDR3 bases are TGTGCCAGCAGCCATAGACAGGGAGAGGACACTGAAGCTTTCTTT.

This clone was counted once. DNA for the CDR3: TGCGCCAGCAGCCAAGGGCTCCTCTACCTGTCAGGGGAGCAGTACTTC. Protein product: CASSQGLLYLSGEQYF. The V call is TRBV4-1, the J call TRBJ2-7, with a tentative D call TRBD1 (5 bases). V was pared by 1 base and J by 7 bases, with 20 bases between. This CDR3 comprises 16 residues. Germline V CDR1 and CDR2: MGHRA, YSYEKL.

This chain uses TRBV7-3 with TRBJ2-1, with TRBD2 identical over 9 bases. V dropped 1 base and J dropped 6; count of bases not matched to a gene: 19. The germline V gene encodes CDR1 SGHTA and CDR2 FQGTGA. This CDR3 spans 20 amino acids. The CDR3 sequence is CASSLNSPLPLAGVSNEQFF. CDR3 DNA: TGTGCCAGCAGCTTAAACTCCCCACTCCCCTTAGCGGGGGTCTCCAATGAGCAGTTCTTC.

The chain uses TRBV19 and TRBJ1-4, with D possibly matching TRBD1 (6 bases). In germline, CDR1 is LNHDA, CDR2 SQIVND (reference sequence). Trimming removed 7 bases at V and 7 bases at J, with 13 bases between. The CDR3 loop spans 13 amino acids. The CDR3 DNA follows: TGTGCCAGTAACCGGGGGGCATTTGAAAAACTGTTTTTT. Translating gives CASNRGAFEKLFF.

V and J are TRBV3-1 (or the pseudogene TRBV3-2) and TRBJ1-6; TRBD1 matches at 8 bases. The CDR3 is 14 amino acids. CDR1 is LGHDT, CDR2 YNNKEL, per germline (reference sequence). J was trimmed by 9 bases and V by 4 bases; bases with no gene match: 5. CDR3 protein: CASSLRTGRSPLHF. The CDR3 bases are TGTGCCAGCAGCCTAAGGACAGGGCGTTCACCCCTCCACTTT.

The chain couples TRBV2 to TRBJ2-2; D not certain. The CDR3 consists of 11 residues. The ends were cut back, 7 bases at V and 6 bases at J, with 6 bases in the middle. Germline V lookup: CDR1 SNHLY, CDR2 FYNNEI. The CDR3 protein is CASILAGELFF. The CDR3 region has the DNA TGTGCCAGCATTCTAGCCGGGGAGCTGTTTTTT.

The J gene is TRBJ2-3, the V gene TRBV7-9, with D perhaps TRBD2 (6 bases). Trimming took 7 bases from V and 2 from J, leaving 22 bases between them. The CDR3 length is 17 residues. The germline CDR1 and CDR2 sequences are SEHNR and FQNEAQ (reference sequence). CDR3 region: CASISTRASEFTDTQYF. The CDR3 bases are TGTGCCAGCATCTCCACACGGGCTAGCGAGTTCACAGATACGCAGTATTTT.

This rearrangement joins TRBV30 to TRBJ1-1; tentatively, D is TRBD1 (6 bases). This CDR3 spans 15 amino acids. V was cut by 0 bases and J by 7 bases, with 18 bases left in between. CDR1 GTSNPN and CDR2 SVGIG come from the germline V gene (reference sequence). The CDR3 protein is CAWSVPKAGEFEAFF. CDR3 in DNA: TGTGCCTGGAGTGTACCCAAGGCAGGGGAGTTTGAAGCTTTCTTT.

The chain combines TRBV10-3 with TRBJ2-7, with 9 bases that match TRBD1. CDR1 and CDR2 (germline): ENHRY, SYGVKD. The CDR3 is 16 residues long. Germline trimming cut 2 bases from V and 0 bases from J; bases unmatched to any gene: 5. The CDR3 region is CAISEPGQGGSYEQYF. CDR3 in DNA: TGTGCCATCAGTGAGCCGGGACAGGGAGGCTCCTACGAGCAGTACTTC.

The chain is built from TRBV4-1 and TRBJ2-7; TRBD1 aligns across 10 bases. The CDR3 is 16 residues long. Germline CDR1 MGHRA, CDR2 YSYEKL. The V segment lost 1 base and the J segment 5 bases; nucleotides outside the gene matches: 8. The CDR3 sequence is CASSQARQGALHEQYF. CDR3 coding DNA: TGCGCCAGCAGCCAAGCCCGACAGGGGGCCCTCCACGAGCAGTACTTC.

V and J are TRBV27 and TRBJ1-2, with D possibly TRBD1 on 6 matching bases. The CDR3 is made up of 17 amino acids. Germline values: CDR1 MNHEY, CDR2 SMNVEV (reference sequence). Trimming removed 1 base at V and 1 base at J, with 16 bases between. This chain's CDR3 is CASSLFGGAVVNYGYTF. DNA of the CDR3: TGTGCCAGCAGTTTATTTGGGGGGGCGGTAGTTAACTATGGCTACACCTTC.